Each of the 2 T cell receptor beta chains below was sequenced from the same sample in a study of cytomegalovirus exposure and HLA in healthy donors. The PCR used 60 Vbeta and 13 Jbeta primers. TCRdb's copy holds only in-frame clones and misses some; the assay was immunoSEQ multiplex PCR. In the table there are around 300,000 clones, more than 55% of which are singletons. Sequencing was done on a sample of PBMCs. These receptors came from a female donor in good health and CMV-seronegative.

The genes are TRBV15 and TRBJ1-2, with TRBD1 matching 11 bases. Germline V lookup: CDR1 LNHNV, CDR2 YYDKDF (reference sequence). The CDR3 is made up of 15 amino acids. With V trimmed by 4 bases and J by 6 bases, 7 bases remained unmatched. The CDR3: CATSTGTGGANGYTF. CDR3 nucleotides: TGTGCCACCAGCACCGGGACAGGGGGGGCTAATGGCTACACCTTC.

The chain combines TRBV28 with TRBJ1-2; 12 nucleotides line up with TRBD1. V was clipped by 4 bases and J by 5 bases; unmatched bases: 5. CDR1 and CDR2 (germline): MDHEN, SYDVKM. The CDR3 totals 15 residues. The CDR3 nucleotides are TGTGCCAGCAGTTCGGGACAGGGGGCTAGTTATGGCTACACCTTC. Translating it yields CASSSGQGASYGYTF.